These 3 T cell receptor beta chains originate from one sample sequenced in a study of T cell repertoires in cytomegalovirus infection. These TCRs' antigens remain unknown. TCRdb processed the reads anew with MiXCR; each CDR3 protein has one entry. The repertoire includes around 900,000 distinct CDR3 sequences, roughly 31% of them detected once, and about an eighth sits in the top ten. The specimen was cultured CD8+ T cells from PBMCs, collected from culture after CMV antigen stimulation. The source is a human donor in good health (CMV status not recorded). Some clones in this sample may be carry-over from other donors' samples.

The chain combines TRBV2 with TRBJ2-3; no clear D. The CDR3 has 12 residues. The germline V gene encodes CDR1 SNHLY and CDR2 FYNNEI. V lost 7 bases and J lost 6, with 11 bases in between. CDR3 DNA: TGTGCCAGCACCGGTCTGCCGGATACGCAGTATTTT. Encoded protein: CASTGLPDTQYF.

V and J are TRBV6-6 and TRBJ2-6; 7 bases line up with TRBD1. This CDR3 region has 13 residues. Germline CDR1 reads MNHNY; CDR2 reads SVGAGI (reference sequence). V was pared by 10 bases and J by 15 bases, with 15 bases of the junction left unmatched. CDR3 protein: CAINRGTTWDLTF. For the CDR3, the DNA is TGTGCCATAAACAGGGGTACCACCTGGGACCTGACTTTC.

This clonotype occurred many times. This chain uses TRBV7-8 with TRBJ1-1; tentatively, D is TRBD1 (6 bases). CDR1 is SGHVS, CDR2 FQNEAQ, per germline. V was shortened by 5 bases and J by 6 bases, with 22 bases between the two germline ends. The CDR3 is 16 residues long. CDR3 residues: CASSARGQSNDPEAFF. CDR3 in DNA: TGTGCCAGCAGCGCCCGCGGACAGTCAAACGACCCTGAAGCTTTCTTT.